At least ten counts were recorded for the clone carrying this TCR beta chain. The antigen is unknown. Documented time point: longitudinal time-point 1 (baseline). The unsorted libraries were produced from 2 million PBMCs held at -80 C. The data belong to a study of neurological immune-mediated disorders. The V and J ends lost 3 bases and 0 bases respectively, with 10 bases between them. The CDR3 has 14 residues. From germline, CDR1 is SGDLS and CDR2 YYNGEE. 5'RACE with 10-nucleotide random UMIs generated the cDNA. TCRdb recomputed calls from the 5' RACE reads with MiXCR, one row per CDR3 protein. The table lists 55,000 to 75,000 distinct CDR3 sequences, roughly 13% of them singletons. Study-wide points: HTLV-1-associated myelopathy displayed the greatest TCR clonal expansion, and multiple sclerosis exhibited the smallest, lower than that of healthy controls.

The chain is built from TRBV9 and TRBJ2-7; D is possibly TRBD2 (6 bases). The sample consisted of PBMCs. The TCR sequence derives from a female donor with HTLV-1-associated myelopathy (HAM/TSP). The chain's CDR3 is CASSEDGSSYEQYF. CDR3 bases: TGTGCCAGCAGCGAGGACGGGAGCTCCTACGAGCAGTACTTC.